Presented here are 30 T cell receptor beta chains from one specimen sequenced in a study (dated by TCRdb to 2021 to 2024). Library preparation used the immunoSEQ multiplex PCR assay. This immuneACCESS table, as held by TCRdb, lists in-frame sequences with V and J called but not all clones. Of the missing ones, under half trace to an unresolved V gene in checked studies; the others have no known cause. The table for this sample lists about 50,000 clones; 80% to 95% of them were counted only once. Over 8.5% of the sample belongs to the ten largest clones. The sample consisted of PBMCs. The receptors originated from a man aged 40-49 years with rheumatoid arthritis.

The CDR3 sequence is CASSPLLGTGATGELFF. The CDR3 DNA reads as TGTGCCAGCAGCCCGCTATTAGGGACAGGGGCCACCGGGGAGCTGTTTTTT. This rearrangement joins TRBV7-6 to TRBJ2-2; TRBD1 agrees at 10 bases. CDR1 and CDR2 from the germline V gene are SGHVS and FNYEAQ. This CDR3 is built from 17 residues. V was clipped by 5 bases and J by 4 bases; unmatched bases: 10.

The chain has TRBV7-9 and TRBJ1-2, with 7 bases fitting TRBD1. Germline values: CDR1 SEHNR, CDR2 FQNEAQ (reference sequence). The CDR3 has 14 amino acids. Losses at the gene ends were 1 base for V and 5 bases for J; bases not matched to a gene: 4. This chain's CDR3 is CASSLGDRAYGYTF. CDR3 DNA sequence: TGTGCCAGCAGCTTAGGGGACAGAGCTTATGGCTACACCTTC.

The chain combines TRBV6-5 with TRBJ1-3; 7 nucleotides agree with TRBD1. The V gene's germline CDR1 is MNHEY and CDR2 SVGAGI. The CDR3 is made up of 16 amino acids. With 4 bases clipped from V and 4 bases from J, the junction kept 10 bases outside the gene matches. The CDR3 sequence is CASSLQGQSRGNTIYF. As DNA, the CDR3 is TGTGCCAGCAGTTTACAGGGGCAGTCTCGCGGAAACACCATATATTTT.

This rearrangement joins TRBV27 to TRBJ2-7; 8 bases are a match to TRBD1. Germline assignment: CDR1 MNHEY and CDR2 SMNVEV (reference sequence). Trimming removed 7 bases from V and 6 bases from J; junction bases left unmatched: 14. CDR3 length equals 15 residues. For the CDR3, the DNA is TGTGCCAGCACTAATGACAGGGGCCCTCAAGCCGAGCAGTACTTC. Amino acid sequence: CASTNDRGPQAEQYF.

This chain links TRBV6-6 with TRBJ1-5; 8 bases agree with TRBD1. Germline values: CDR1 MNHNY, CDR2 SVGAGI (reference sequence). With 4 bases clipped from V and 1 base from J, the junction kept 3 bases outside the gene matches. The CDR3 contains 15 residues. The CDR3 reads CASSSRTGSNQPQHF. CDR3 sequence (DNA): TGTGCCAGCAGTTCTCGGACAGGGAGCAATCAGCCCCAGCATTTT.

The chain links TRBV28 to TRBJ1-6, with D possibly TRBD1 on 5 matching bases. Germline assignment: CDR1 MDHEN and CDR2 SYDVKM. The V end lost 7 bases, the J end lost 0 bases, and 10 bases lay between the germline ends. The CDR3 length is 15 residues. CDR3 sequence reads: CASIGGYSYNSPLHF. For the CDR3, the DNA is TGTGCCAGCATCGGGGGTTACTCCTATAATTCACCCCTCCACTTT.

CDR3 nucleotides: TGTGCCAGCAGTCACCAGGGAGCTCACAATCAGCCCCAGCATTTT. Translating gives CASSHQGAHNQPQHF. The rearrangement links TRBV2 to TRBJ1-5, with D maybe TRBD1 (5 bases). Germline V gene sequence: CDR1 SNHLY, CDR2 FYNNEI. The V gene lost 5 bases and the J gene lost 3 bases, with 14 bases spanning the gap. The CDR3 sequence is 15 residues long.

The chain combines TRBV18 with TRBJ2-5; D is unclear. CDR1 is KGHSH, CDR2 LQKENI, per germline. This CDR3 is 12 amino acids long. V lost 0 bases and J 4 bases, leaving 3 bases between the germline ends. The CDR3 reads CASSPPGETQYF. The DNA of the CDR3 is TGTGCCAGCTCACCACCGGGAGAGACCCAGTACTTC.

This chain joins TRBV11-2 and TRBJ1-1; tentative D call: TRBD1 (6 bases). Germline assignment: CDR1 SGHAT and CDR2 FQNNGV. The CDR3 has 14 residues. The V and J ends lost 5 bases and 4 bases respectively, with 14 bases between them. The CDR3 loop is CASSRSRGITEAFF. CDR3 bases: TGTGCCAGCAGCCGCTCCAGGGGCATCACTGAAGCTTTCTTT.

The chain couples TRBV18 to TRBJ1-4; TRBD1 aligns across 8 bases. The CDR3 is 17 residues long. Unmatched junction bases numbered 10, after V lost 4 bases and J lost 3 bases. The germline CDR1 and CDR2 sequences are KGHSH and LQKENI. The DNA of the CDR3 is TGTGCCAGCTCACAATCGGCGACAGGGGATGCTAATGAAAAACTGTTTTTT. This codes for CASSQSATGDANEKLFF. Using reference TRBV18 and TRBJ1-4 for the parts outside the CDR3, the full variable domain is NAGVMQNPRHLVRRRGQEARLRCSPMKGHSHVYWYRQLPEEGLKFMVYLQKENIIDESGMPKERFSAEFPKEGPSILRIQQVVRGDSAAYFCASSQSATGDANEKLFFGSGTQLSVL.

The chain links TRBV6-1 to TRBJ1-5, with 12 bases aligning to TRBD1. CDR1 and CDR2 (germline): MNHNS, SASEGT. CDR3 length equals 16 residues. V lost 0 bases and J lost 9; bases outside the gene matches: 6. CDR3 in amino acids: CASSEAVGTGGWPQHF. Here the CDR3 DNA reads TGTGCCAGCAGTGAAGCGGTGGGGACAGGGGGCTGGCCCCAGCATTTT.

The chain joins TRBV27 to TRBJ1-3, with TRBD1 identical over 7 bases. The CDR3 extends over 13 amino acids. Germline V gives CDR1 MNHEY, CDR2 SMNVEV (reference sequence). The V segment lost 5 bases and the J segment 7 bases; nucleotides outside the gene matches: 5. For the CDR3, the DNA is TGTGCCAGCAGTCCAGGGGGGACGAACACCATATATTTT. This encodes CASSPGGTNTIYF.

This clone was recorded only once. CDR3 sequence (DNA): TGTGCCAGCAGTTTATCTAGGGGGCTCACTGAAGCTTTCTTT. Amino acid sequence: CASSLSRGLTEAFF. V gene TRBV27 combines with J gene TRBJ1-1; 7 positions match TRBD1. Germline CDR1 reads MNHEY; CDR2 reads SMNVEV (reference sequence). The CDR3 consists of 14 residues. Trimming at V came to 0 bases and at J to 4 bases, leaving 2 bases not matched to a gene.

The chain uses TRBV6-5 and TRBJ1-2; D uncertain. The V gene's germline CDR1 is MNHEY and CDR2 SVGAGI. This CDR3 comprises 16 residues. Between the trimmed V and J ends, which lost 1 base and 2 bases, there was a span of 14 bases. This CDR3 reads CASSYFLRGLNYGYTF. As DNA, the CDR3 is TGTGCCAGCAGTTACTTTTTACGTGGGCTGAACTATGGCTACACCTTC.

This clone appeared once. The J gene is TRBJ1-5, the V gene TRBV12-5, with D possibly being TRBD1 (5 bases). Trimming shortened V by 3 bases and J by 3 bases, and 15 bases separated the two germline ends. Germline CDR1 reads LGHNT; CDR2 reads FRNRAP. The CDR3 length is 16 residues. CDR3 nucleotide sequence: TGTGCTAGTGGTTTTTGGCCAGGGAAGATCAATCAGCCCCAGCATTTT. Translation gives CASGFWPGKINQPQHF.

This chain uses TRBV7-2 with TRBJ2-5; 9 bases map to TRBD2. This CDR3 is built from 16 residues. V lost 2 bases and J lost 5; bases outside the gene matches: 9. CDR1 and CDR2 from the germline V gene are SGHTA and FQGNSA. CDR3 nucleotide sequence: TGTGCCAGCAGCTTAAGGACTGCGGGAGGGGATGAGACCCAGTACTTC. Translating gives CASSLRTAGGDETQYF.

The CDR3 bases are TGTGCCAGCAGCGAGACTGGAAACACCATATATTTT. It is translated as CASSETGNTIYF. This sequence joins TRBV5-4 and TRBJ1-3; D call uncertain. Germline CDR1 reads SGHNT; CDR2 reads YYREEE (reference sequence). V was pared by 4 bases and J by 2 bases, with 4 bases between. This CDR3 is 12 amino acids long.

This chain connects TRBV5-6 to TRBJ1-3; D not resolved. CDR3 size: 14 residues. Deletions cut 0 bases from V and 1 base from J, with 5 bases between. Germline V lookup: CDR1 SGHDT, CDR2 YYEEEE. CDR3 sequence reads: CASSLVGSGNTIYF. For the CDR3, the DNA is TGTGCCAGCAGCTTGGTGGGTTCTGGAAACACCATATATTTT.

This chain links TRBV25-1 with TRBJ1-1, with D hard to call. CDR3 length: 13 amino acids. CDR1 and CDR2 (germline): MGHDK, SYGVNS. Trimming removed 4 bases from V and 4 bases from J, with 10 bases in between. This CDR3 reads CASSAQPGTEAFF. The CDR3 DNA sequence: TGTGCCAGCAGTGCCCAACCGGGCACTGAAGCTTTCTTT.

This rearrangement joins TRBV29-1 to TRBJ2-7, with 9 bases aligning to TRBD1. V shed 6 bases and J 0 bases; nucleotides not matched to a gene: 12. The CDR3 runs 16 residues. The germline gives CDR1 SQVTM, CDR2 ANQGSEA. The CDR3 here is CSVQAGTGLPSYEQYF. CDR3 nucleotide sequence: TGCAGCGTCCAAGCCGGGACAGGGTTGCCCTCCTACGAGCAGTACTTC.

The chain uses TRBV7-2 and TRBJ2-7, with D tentatively TRBD2 (5 bases). The CDR3 totals 15 residues. V was shortened by 1 base and J by 0 bases, with 10 bases between the two germline ends. The germline V gene encodes CDR1 SGHTA and CDR2 FQGNSA. The CDR3 DNA sequence: TGTGCCAGCAGCTTAGGGACTTCGAGCTCCTACGAGCAGTACTTC. Encoded protein: CASSLGTSSSYEQYF.

This clone was recorded only once. CDR3 residues: CATSIRYTTYNEQFF. The CDR3 DNA reads as TGTGCCACCTCGATAAGGTACACCACCTACAATGAGCAGTTCTTC. The rearrangement links TRBV19 to TRBJ2-1; D remains unclear. Germline assignment: CDR1 LNHDA and CDR2 SQIVND (reference sequence). V lost 10 bases and J lost 2, with 18 bases in between. This CDR3 is 15 amino acids long.

The chain uses TRBV20-1 and TRBJ2-1, with D possibly being TRBD2 (6 bases). The V end was cut by 6 bases, the J end by 9 bases, with 12 bases between. The germline V gene encodes CDR1 DFQATT and CDR2 SNEGSKA (reference sequence). There are 11 residues in the CDR3. The CDR3 here is CSAQLATEQFF. DNA for the CDR3: TGCAGTGCGCAACTAGCCACTGAGCAGTTCTTC.

The chain uses TRBV6-1 and TRBJ2-4; D call uncertain. V lost 4 bases and J 0 bases, leaving 13 bases between the germline ends. This CDR3 region has 16 residues. From germline, CDR1 is MNHNS and CDR2 SASEGT. CDR3 amino acids: CASSVVDSLAKNIQYF. The CDR3 DNA is TGTGCCAGCAGTGTAGTCGATTCCTTAGCCAAAAACATTCAGTACTTC.

The chain uses TRBV27 and TRBJ2-7; D ambiguous. Germline V gene lookup returns CDR1 MNHEY and CDR2 SMNVEV (reference sequence). Trimming shortened V by 5 bases and J by 2 bases, and 13 bases separated the two germline ends. The CDR3 runs to 14 residues. CDR3 residues: CASSLEPSPYEQYF. The CDR3 DNA sequence: TGTGCCAGCAGTCTTGAACCCTCACCCTACGAGCAGTACTTC.

The chain uses TRBV30 and TRBJ1-2; TRBD1 matches 8 bases. Germline CDR1 reads GTSNPN; CDR2 reads SVGIG (reference sequence). Germline trimming cut 2 bases from V and 10 bases from J; bases unmatched to any gene: 12. The CDR3 is 14 amino acids. The CDR3 protein is CAWSTTGTGFDYTF. CDR3 DNA: TGTGCCTGGAGTACCACCGGGACAGGTTTTGACTACACCTTC.

V gene TRBV24-1 combines with J gene TRBJ2-3; D ambiguous. Germline values: CDR1 KGHDR, CDR2 SFDVKD. The CDR3 covers 13 residues. V gave up 0 bases and J gave up 12 bases, with 12 bases separating them. The CDR3 DNA is TGTGCCACCAGTGATTTGCTGGCCGGGTTCCAGTATTTT. This encodes CATSDLLAGFQYF.

The V gene is TRBV28, the J gene TRBJ1-6; possibly TRBD1 for D (5 bases). The germline V and J ends were trimmed by 5 bases and 3 bases, with 11 bases remaining between them. CDR3 length equals 15 residues. Germline CDR1 is MDHEN and CDR2 is SYDVKM. The CDR3: CASSPPGNYNSPLHF. CDR3 coding DNA: TGTGCCAGCAGTCCCCCAGGGAACTATAATTCACCCCTCCACTTT.

This clone is a singleton in its sample. The chain carries TRBV24-1 and TRBJ2-5, with D maybe TRBD1 (7 bases). The CDR3 length is 13 residues. Trimming pared 10 bases from V and 0 bases from J, leaving 11 bases between. Germline V gives CDR1 KGHDR, CDR2 SFDVKD. In DNA, the CDR3 is TGTGCCACGGGAGGACAGGACCAAGAGACCCAGTACTTC. Its protein product is CATGGQDQETQYF.

V usage is TRBV12-5 and J usage is TRBJ2-5; 8 nucleotides align to TRBD2. The CDR3 totals 17 residues. V lost 3 bases, J lost 6 bases, and 15 bases stayed unmatched. Germline V gives CDR1 LGHNT, CDR2 FRNRAP. The CDR3 DNA sequence: TGTGCTAGTGGTTTACTAACGGGGGGGCCGAGTCAACAGACCCAGTACTTC. Translating it yields CASGLLTGGPSQQTQYF.